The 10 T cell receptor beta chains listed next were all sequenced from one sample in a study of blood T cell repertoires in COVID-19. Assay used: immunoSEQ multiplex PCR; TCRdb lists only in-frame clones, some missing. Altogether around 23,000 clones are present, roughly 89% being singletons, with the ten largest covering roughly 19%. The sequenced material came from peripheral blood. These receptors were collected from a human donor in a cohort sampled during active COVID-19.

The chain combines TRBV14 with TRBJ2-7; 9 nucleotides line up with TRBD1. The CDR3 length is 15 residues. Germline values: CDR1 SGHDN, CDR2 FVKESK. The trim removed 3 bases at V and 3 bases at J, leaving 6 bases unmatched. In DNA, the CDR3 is TGTGCCAGCAGCCATCCTAGGACAGGGGTCTACGAGCAGTACTTC. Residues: CASSHPRTGVYEQYF.

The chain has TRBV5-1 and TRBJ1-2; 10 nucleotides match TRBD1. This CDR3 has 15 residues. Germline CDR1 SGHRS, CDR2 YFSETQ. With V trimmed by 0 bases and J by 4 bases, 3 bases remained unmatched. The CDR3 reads CASSLGQGAGYGYTF. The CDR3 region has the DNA TGCGCCAGCAGCTTGGGACAGGGGGCCGGCTATGGCTACACCTTC.

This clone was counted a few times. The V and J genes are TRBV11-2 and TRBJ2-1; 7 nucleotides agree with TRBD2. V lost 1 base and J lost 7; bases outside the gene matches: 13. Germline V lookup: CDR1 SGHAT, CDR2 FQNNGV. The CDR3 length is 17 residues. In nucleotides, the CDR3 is TGTGCCAGCAGCTTAGCCGGGACTACCAGAGCCCCGAATGAGCAGTTCTTC. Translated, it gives CASSLAGTTRAPNEQFF.

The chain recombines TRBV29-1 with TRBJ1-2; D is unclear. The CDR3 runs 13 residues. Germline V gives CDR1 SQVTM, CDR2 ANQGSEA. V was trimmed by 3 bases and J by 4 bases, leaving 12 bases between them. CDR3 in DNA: TGCAGCGTTGATTCGGCTGGGCTCTATGGCTACACCTTC. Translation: CSVDSAGLYGYTF.

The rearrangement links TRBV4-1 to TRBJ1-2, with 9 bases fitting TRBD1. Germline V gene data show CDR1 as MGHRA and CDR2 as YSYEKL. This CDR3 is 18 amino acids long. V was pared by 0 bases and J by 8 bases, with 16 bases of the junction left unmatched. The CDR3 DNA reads TGCGCCAGCAGCCAAGATAGTTGGGACAGGGTCCTTGAGAGAGGCTACACCTTC. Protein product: CASSQDSWDRVLERGYTF.

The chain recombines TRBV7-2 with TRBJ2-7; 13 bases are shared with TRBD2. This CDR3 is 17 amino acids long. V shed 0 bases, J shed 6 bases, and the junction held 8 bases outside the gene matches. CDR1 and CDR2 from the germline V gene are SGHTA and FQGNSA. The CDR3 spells CASSLAVGLAGVSEQYF. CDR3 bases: TGTGCCAGCAGCTTAGCGGTAGGACTAGCGGGAGTGAGCGAGCAGTACTTC.

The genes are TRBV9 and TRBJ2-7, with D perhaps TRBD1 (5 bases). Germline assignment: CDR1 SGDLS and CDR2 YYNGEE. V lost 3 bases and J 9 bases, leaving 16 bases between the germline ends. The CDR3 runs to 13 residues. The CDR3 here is CASSAPGIQGQYF. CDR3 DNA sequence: TGTGCCAGCAGCGCGCCTGGGATTCAGGGGCAGTACTTC. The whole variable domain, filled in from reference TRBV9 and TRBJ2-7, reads DSGVTQTPKHLITATGQRVTLRCSPRSGDLSVYWYQQSLDQGLQFLIQYYNGEERAKGNILERFSAQQFPDLHSELNLSSLELGDSALYFCASSAPGIQGQYFGPGTRLTVT.

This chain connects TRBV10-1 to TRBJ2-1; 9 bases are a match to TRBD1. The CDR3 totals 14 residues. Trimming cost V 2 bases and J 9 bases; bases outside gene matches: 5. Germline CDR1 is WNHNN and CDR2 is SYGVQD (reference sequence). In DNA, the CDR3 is TGCGCCAGCAGTGAGATCCGGGACAGGGCTGAGCAGTTCTTC. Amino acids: CASSEIRDRAEQFF.

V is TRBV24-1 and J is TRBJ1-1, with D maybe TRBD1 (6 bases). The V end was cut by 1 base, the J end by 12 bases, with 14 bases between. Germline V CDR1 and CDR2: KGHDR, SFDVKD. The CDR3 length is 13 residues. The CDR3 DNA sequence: TGTGCCACCAGTGATTTTGGGGGCGCGTTAACTTTCTTT. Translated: CATSDFGGALTFF.

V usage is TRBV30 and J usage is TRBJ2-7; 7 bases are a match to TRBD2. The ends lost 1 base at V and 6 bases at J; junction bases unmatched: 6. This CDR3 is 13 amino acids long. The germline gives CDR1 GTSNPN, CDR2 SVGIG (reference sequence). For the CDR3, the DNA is TGTGCCTGGAGTGCGTGGGAGGGGCGCGAGCAGTACTTC. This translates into CAWSAWEGREQYF.